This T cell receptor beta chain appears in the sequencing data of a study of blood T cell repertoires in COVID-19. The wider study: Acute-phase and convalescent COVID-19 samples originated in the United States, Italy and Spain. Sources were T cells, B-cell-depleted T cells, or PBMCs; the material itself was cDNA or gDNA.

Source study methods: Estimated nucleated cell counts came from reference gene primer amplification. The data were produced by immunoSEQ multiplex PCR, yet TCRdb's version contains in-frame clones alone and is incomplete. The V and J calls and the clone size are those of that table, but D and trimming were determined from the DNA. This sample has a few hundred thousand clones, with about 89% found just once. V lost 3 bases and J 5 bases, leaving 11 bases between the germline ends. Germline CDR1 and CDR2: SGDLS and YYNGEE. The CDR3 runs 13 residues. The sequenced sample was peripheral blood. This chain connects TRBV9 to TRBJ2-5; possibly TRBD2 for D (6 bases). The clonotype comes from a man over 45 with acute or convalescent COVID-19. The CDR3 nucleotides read TGTGCCAGCAGCGGACTAGGAAGGGAGACCCAGTACTTC. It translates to CASSGLGRETQYF.